This TCR beta chain was sequenced during a study of cytomegalovirus exposure and HLA in healthy donors. Points from the study as a whole: Compared with the approximately 670-donor mean, an Asian-associated ancestry cluster reportedly had fewer N-insertions, according to a later analysis. Further analysis was carried out later, and it showed several of the most significant clusters appearing linked to common viral pathogens. The classifier, whose performance was assessed in both the original and validation cohorts, reportedly diagnosed cytomegalovirus status with high specificity and sensitivity. With later analysis, a missense DCLRE1C variant became linked to TCR beta V- and J-gene trimming.

Vbeta (60) and Jbeta (13) primers were used in the PCR. Generated by immunoSEQ multiplex PCR, the TCRdb table keeps only in-frame clones and is missing some. The table counts about 110,000 clones; about 0.59% lies in the top ten. V dropped 5 bases and J dropped 1; count of bases not matched to a gene: 5. Germline-derived CDR1 and CDR2 are LGHNT and FRNRAP. The CDR3 covers 14 residues. Of note for this clone: Its antigen is as yet unknown.

The rearrangement uses TRBV12-5 and TRBJ2-7; 7 nucleotides agree with TRBD1. This clonotype was sampled from a man aged 50 or older in good health and CMV-seronegative. Sequencing was carried out using PBMCs. CDR3 sequence reads: CASGPWTGSYEQYF. DNA for the CDR3: TGTGCTAGTGGTCCATGGACAGGATCCTACGAGCAGTACTTC.